A selection of T cell receptor beta chains follows, all from one sample in a study of blood T cell repertoires in COVID-19. Using immunoSEQ multiplex PCR, the repertoire was profiled, and TCRdb retains in-frame clones only, with some absent. The sample records roughly 190,000 clones, roughly 87% being singletons. Source material: peripheral blood. Receptors originate from a woman aged 55-75 years with COVID-19, enrolled during active disease. Both conserved end residues are trimmed from each CDR3.

j_call v_call cdr3_aa
TRBJ2-2 TRBV7-8 ASSSGLAGGAGELF
TRBJ1-4 TRBV6-5 ASSRRYRNEKLF
TRBJ1-1 TRBV5-5 ASSWGTVLNTEAF
TRBJ1-6 TRBV5-4 ASSDITGGANSPLH
TRBJ2-5 TRBV27 ASRTAGGLQETQY
TRBJ2-7 TRBV10-3 AISARSYEQY
TRBJ2-3 TRBV7-7 ASSPTGVSTQY
TRBJ1-2 TRBV7-2 ASLGPGSNYGYT
TRBJ1-1 TRBV7-2 ASSSLGQGWGEAF
TRBJ2-2 TRBV7-2 ASSLVTGHTGELF
TRBJ1-2 TRBV5-1 ASSVTRGTYGYT
TRBJ2-1 TRBV7-2 ASSRLAGVLNEQF
TRBJ1-1 TRBV6-1 ASSDYRGNTEAF
TRBJ1-5 TRBV7-8 ASSLAYDRVKFQPQH
TRBJ2-7 TRBV5-1 ASSLGGTSAEQY
TRBJ1-6 TRBV6-5 ASRDRTSYNSPLH
TRBJ2-1 TRBV5-1 ASSFPLGTSGNYNEQF
TRBJ2-5 TRBV19 ASSKPGLAGPERETQY
TRBJ2-2 TRBV5-1 ASRSRRPGSGELF
TRBJ2-7 TRBV28 ASNFRGGRAEEQY
TRBJ1-2 TRBV7-9 ASSLGRTGQFNYGYT
TRBJ2-2 TRBV7-2 ASSQRSRLAGNTGELF
TRBJ2-1 TRBV15 ATSSIATYNEQF
TRBJ1-2 TRBV28 ASRIQGNSFRGYT
TRBJ1-1 TRBV11-2 ASSSTGVTEAF
TRBJ2-5 TRBV5-4 ASSFKAGGLADQETQY
TRBJ2-3 TRBV5-8 ASSYPGTSGDTQY
TRBJ2-5 TRBV3-1/TRBV3-2 ASRETSGGDMETQY
TRBJ1-1 TRBV3-1/TRBV3-2 ASSPGQGAIGTEAF
TRBJ1-5 TRBV28 ASSSPGGGLHNQPQH
TRBJ1-6 TRBV9 ASSVGGVGNSPLH
TRBJ1-1 TRBV5-1 ASSFGTVNTEAF
TRBJ2-2 TRBV5-6 ASSLAHASASNTGELF
TRBJ2-3 TRBV7-9 ASSSPRGLATDTQY
TRBJ2-1 TRBV7-6 ASSKEQIFTYNEQF
TRBJ1-3 TRBV5-1 ASSLGRAREAGNTIY
TRBJ1-2 TRBV18 ASSPQTGGGGYT
TRBJ1-1 TRBV27 ASSFSAGRRPEAF
TRBJ1-2 TRBV4-2 ASSQDPQGATYGYT
TRBJ1-2 TRBV7-8 ASSLVTSGGDGYT
TRBJ2-7 TRBV9 ASSAGGAGAYEQY
TRBJ1-3 TRBV6-5 ASSRERGGNTIY
TRBJ1-1 TRBV9 ASSVGPDNWAEDTEAF
TRBJ1-5 TRBV6-5 ASGRGAGGNQPQH
TRBJ2-4 TRBV19 ASRSDDTPSGKNIQY
TRBJ1-2 TRBV6-2/TRBV6-3 ASSYGPVANYGYT